This is a list of T cell receptor beta chains from one sample in a study of CD8 T cells in Susac syndrome. TCRdb itself ran the immunoSEQ multiplex PCR reads through MiXCR, one entry per CDR3 protein. The data contain about 150,000 distinct CDR3 sequences, about 91% of them singletons. Sample: CD4+ T cells from PBMCs. The receptors come from a human donor in good health. CDR3s include the opening cysteine and the closing phenylalanine or tryptophan. Fields, in order: J gene, V gene, D gene, clone size, CDR3 DNA, CDR3 protein. A D gene is named only where the DNA matches it firmly. For some rows the clone size is stated as once, few or many, or as a class when expanded; others skip it.

J gene: TRBJ1-2; V gene: TRBV4-1; D gene: .; clone size: .; CDR3 DNA: TGCGCCAGCAGCCAAGTGGGCAGGGGACGCCAAATGCGGGGCTACACCTTC; CDR3 protein: CASSQVGRGRQMRGYTF
J gene: TRBJ2-7; V gene: TRBV30; D gene: .; clone size: .; CDR3 DNA: TGTGCCTGGAATCCGGGTTTTGACTACGAGCAGTACTTC; CDR3 protein: CAWNPGFDYEQYF
J gene: TRBJ2-5; V gene: TRBV3-1; D gene: .; clone size: .; CDR3 DNA: TGTGCCAGCAGCGTTCGCCACATGGAGACCCAGTACTTC; CDR3 protein: CASSVRHMETQYF
J gene: TRBJ2-1; V gene: TRBV7-2; D gene: .; clone size: once; CDR3 DNA: TGTGCCAGCAGCTTAGCTGTGGGTAATGAGCAGTTCTTC; CDR3 protein: CASSLAVGNEQFF
J gene: TRBJ2-1; V gene: TRBV20-1; D gene: .; clone size: few; CDR3 DNA: TGCAGTACCATAGGAGGTAATGAGCAGTTCTTC; CDR3 protein: CSTIGGNEQFF
J gene: TRBJ2-6; V gene: TRBV6-1; D gene: .; clone size: few; CDR3 DNA: TGTGCCAGCAGCGATTCTGGGGCCAACGTCCTGACTTTC; CDR3 protein: CASSDSGANVLTF
J gene: TRBJ2-7; V gene: TRBV2; D gene: TRBD1; clone size: .; CDR3 DNA: TGTGCCAGCAGAGGGACAGGGGCCCCCTCCTACGAGCAGTACTTC; CDR3 protein: CASRGTGAPSYEQYF
J gene: TRBJ1-1; V gene: TRBV9; D gene: .; clone size: .; CDR3 DNA: TGTGCCAGCAGCGTAGCCCATGACACTGAAGCTTTCTTT; CDR3 protein: CASSVAHDTEAFF
J gene: TRBJ2-2; V gene: TRBV25-1; D gene: .; clone size: .; CDR3 DNA: TGTGCCAGCAGTGAATTCGGACTAAACACCGGGGAGCTGTTTTTT; CDR3 protein: CASSEFGLNTGELFF
J gene: TRBJ1-1; V gene: TRBV6-5; D gene: .; clone size: .; CDR3 DNA: TGTGCCAGCAGTGGCCCGGGACGGACGAACACTGAAGCTTTCTTT; CDR3 protein: CASSGPGRTNTEAFF
J gene: TRBJ2-2; V gene: TRBV7-9; D gene: .; clone size: once; CDR3 DNA: TGTGCCAGCAGCTTAAAAGGGACCGCGAACACCGGGGAGCTGTTTTTT; CDR3 protein: CASSLKGTANTGELFF
J gene: TRBJ2-1; V gene: TRBV9; D gene: .; clone size: .; CDR3 DNA: TGTGCCAGCAGCCCCCCGGCAAGTGAGCAGTTCTTC; CDR3 protein: CASSPPASEQFF
J gene: TRBJ2-5; V gene: TRBV5-1; D gene: TRBD1; clone size: .; CDR3 DNA: TGCGCCAGCAGCTTCCAGGGGGATTCAGAGACCCAGTACTTC; CDR3 protein: CASSFQGDSETQYF
J gene: TRBJ2-7; V gene: TRBV25-1; D gene: TRBD1; clone size: .; CDR3 DNA: TGTGCCAGCAGTGAAGGGGCGACAGGGCGGCTTCGGGAGCAGTACTTC; CDR3 protein: CASSEGATGRLREQYF
J gene: TRBJ2-5; V gene: TRBV19; D gene: .; clone size: .; CDR3 DNA: TGTGCCAGTAGTCTCATTTGGGGGCGGGGAGAGACCCAGTACTTC; CDR3 protein: CASSLIWGRGETQYF
J gene: TRBJ1-4; V gene: TRBV5-1; D gene: TRBD1; clone size: .; CDR3 DNA: TGCGCCAGCAGCTCGGGACCACAGGGGACGGGTGAAAAACTGTTTTTT; CDR3 protein: CASSSGPQGTGEKLFF
J gene: TRBJ1-2; V gene: TRBV7-8; D gene: .; clone size: .; CDR3 DNA: TGTGCCAGCAGCTTAGTTCCGGGGGCGAACTATGGCTACACCTTC; CDR3 protein: CASSLVPGANYGYTF
J gene: TRBJ2-5; V gene: TRBV2; D gene: TRBD1; clone size: .; CDR3 DNA: TGTGCCAGCAGTGGACAGGGGCCCCTTGTCGGTGAGACCCAGTACTTC; CDR3 protein: CASSGQGPLVGETQYF
J gene: TRBJ2-3; V gene: TRBV5-4; D gene: TRBD2; clone size: .; CDR3 DNA: TGTGCCAGCAGCGGGGGGGGGAATGAGATAGATACGCAGTATTTT; CDR3 protein: CASSGGGNEIDTQYF
J gene: TRBJ1-5; V gene: TRBV5-6; D gene: .; clone size: .; CDR3 DNA: TGTGCCAGCAGCGTAAATCGAAGGACCAATCAGCCCCAGCATTTT; CDR3 protein: CASSVNRRTNQPQHF
J gene: TRBJ1-4; V gene: TRBV20-1; D gene: .; clone size: .; CDR3 DNA: TGCAGTGCTAGAGTTATGAGACAGCCTAATGAAAAACTGTTTTTT; CDR3 protein: CSARVMRQPNEKLFF
J gene: TRBJ1-2; V gene: TRBV7-2; D gene: .; clone size: .; CDR3 DNA: TGTGCCAGCAGCTTAAGCGGGGGTATAGGCTATGGCTACACCTTC; CDR3 protein: CASSLSGGIGYGYTF
J gene: TRBJ1-2; V gene: TRBV12-3/TRBV12-4; D gene: .; clone size: .; CDR3 DNA: TGTGCCAGCAGCCGGGACACCGGGAGCTATGGCTACACCTTC; CDR3 protein: CASSRDTGSYGYTF
J gene: TRBJ2-5; V gene: TRBV28; D gene: TRBD1; clone size: .; CDR3 DNA: TGTGCCAGCAGCGCCGACAGGGCCCGAGAGTACTTC; CDR3 protein: CASSADRAREYF
J gene: TRBJ2-4; V gene: TRBV7-3; D gene: TRBD1; clone size: .; CDR3 DNA: TGTGCCAGCAGCTTAGGAGGACAGGACGGGGCCAAAAACATTCAGTACTTC; CDR3 protein: CASSLGGQDGAKNIQYF
J gene: TRBJ2-1; V gene: TRBV2; D gene: .; clone size: .; CDR3 DNA: TGTGCCAGCAGTGGGACGGATAATGAGCAGTTCTTC; CDR3 protein: CASSGTDNEQFF
J gene: TRBJ1-1; V gene: TRBV25-1; D gene: TRBD1; clone size: .; CDR3 DNA: TGTGCCAGCAGCGGACAGGGGCGGGGCACTGAAGCTTTCTTT; CDR3 protein: CASSGQGRGTEAFF
J gene: TRBJ2-7; V gene: TRBV10-3; D gene: .; clone size: .; CDR3 DNA: TGTGCCATCAGTGAACGGACCCCCTACGAGCAGTACTTC; CDR3 protein: CAISERTPYEQYF
J gene: TRBJ2-2; V gene: TRBV5-1; D gene: .; clone size: .; CDR3 DNA: TGCGCCAGCAGCCCAGTAGCATCGAACACCGGGGAGCTGTTTTTT; CDR3 protein: CASSPVASNTGELFF
J gene: TRBJ1-2; V gene: TRBV20-1; D gene: .; clone size: .; CDR3 DNA: TGCAGTGCTAGTAGCAAGGGGAACTATGGCTACACCTTC; CDR3 protein: CSASSKGNYGYTF
J gene: TRBJ1-5; V gene: TRBV10-3; D gene: .; clone size: .; CDR3 DNA: TGTGCCATCAGTGAGTCTGGGGGCTTTAGCAATCAGCCCCAGCATTTT; CDR3 protein: CAISESGGFSNQPQHF
J gene: TRBJ2-5; V gene: TRBV5-6; D gene: .; clone size: .; CDR3 DNA: TGTGCCAGCAGCCCGGTGGGTCTCGAGACCCAGTACTTC; CDR3 protein: CASSPVGLETQYF
J gene: TRBJ1-2; V gene: TRBV30; D gene: .; clone size: .; CDR3 DNA: TGTGCCTGCCCCTCCGGCAGGGACTATGGCTACACCTTC; CDR3 protein: CACPSGRDYGYTF
J gene: TRBJ2-1; V gene: TRBV19; D gene: .; clone size: .; CDR3 DNA: TGTGCCAGTAGCCCTAGTATCTCAATTGGCGGGTTCTTC; CDR3 protein: CASSPSISIGGFF
J gene: TRBJ2-7; V gene: TRBV21-1; D gene: .; clone size: .; CDR3 DNA: TGTGCCAGCAGCAAAAGGCCCGGGACTAGCGGAACCTACGAGCAGTACTTC; CDR3 protein: CASSKRPGTSGTYEQYF
J gene: TRBJ2-1; V gene: TRBV7-3; D gene: .; clone size: .; CDR3 DNA: TGTGCCAGCAGCCAGGGGCGGGAGTACAATAATGAGCAGTTCTTC; CDR3 protein: CASSQGREYNNEQFF